The clone carrying this TCR beta chain was recorded many times. What it recognizes is unknown. Hyperthyroidism had been newly diagnosed in patients aged 18 to 65, and its duration was under 2 months. Source material for PBMCs was 10 ml fresh peripheral blood. This entry belongs to a study of T cells in Graves' hyperthyroidism and ophthalmopathy. Findings of the study overall: Within blood appeared most thyroid clonotypes that had expanded above 0.001.

Using RNA transcripts as the source, TCR beta CDR3 regions were amplified. Primed by the HTBI set, a first-round RT-PCR was run on the TCR CDR3. TCRdb ran MiXCR on the multiplex PCR reads and lists one entry per CDR3 protein. Among hundreds of thousands of distinct CDR3 sequences listed, roughly 25% were seen once. The trim removed 6 bases at V and 3 bases at J, leaving 10 bases unmatched. This CDR3 contains 16 residues. Germline V gene data show CDR1 as KGHDR and CDR2 as SFDVKD. The sequencing input was blood. The TCR was taken from a man aged 45-65 years with Graves' hyperthyroidism. V and J are TRBV24-1 and TRBJ2-3; 8 bases agree with TRBD2. The CDR3 sequence is CATSSGTGGITDTQYF. CDR3 nucleotides: TGTGCCACCAGTTCCGGGACGGGAGGGATAACAGATACGCAGTATTTT.